The rows below give T cell receptor beta chains drawn from one sample of a study of technical replicates of blood from four donors. Sequencing was performed with immunoSEQ multiplex PCR; in TCRdb, only in-frame clones are kept and a portion is missing. The sample includes around 79,000 clones, around 90% of them seen just once. The sequenced material came from T cells isolated from PBMCs. The receptor set was obtained from a human donor in good health. Both conserved end residues are part of each CDR3. D genes are given only for firm matches. Rows may omit the clone size; those that give it use once, few, many or a size class.

D gene	V gene	clone size	J gene	CDR3 DNA	CDR3 protein
TRBD1	TRBV7-9	NA	TRBJ1-2	TGTGCCAGCCACGGGACAGGGTTTGCTAACTATGGCTACACCTTC	CASHGTGFANYGYTF
NA	TRBV27	NA	TRBJ2-1	TGTGCCAGCACCCAGGGCCCGCTACACCCCTACAATGAGCAGTTCTTC	CASTQGPLHPYNEQFF
NA	TRBV6-5	NA	TRBJ1-5	TGTGCCAGCAGCGGAGGGTTTGGAAATCAGCCCCAGCATTTT	CASSGGFGNQPQHF
TRBD1	TRBV5-4	few	TRBJ1-4	TGTGCCAGCAGCTTTGGACAGGTTAATGAAAAACTGTTTTTT	CASSFGQVNEKLFF
TRBD2	TRBV4-1	NA	TRBJ2-1	TGCGCCAGCAGCCAGGATAGAAGGTGGGACTATGGGGATGAGCAGTTCTTC	CASSQDRRWDYGDEQFF
TRBD2	TRBV7-7	NA	TRBJ2-1	TGTGCTAGCAGCTTGGGACTAGCGGGGGACCTCGCCCAAAACAATGAGCAGTTCTTC	CASSLGLAGDLAQNNEQFF
NA	TRBV7-9	NA	TRBJ1-2	TGTGCCAGCAGCCACCCGGGGAGGACCTATTCCTATGGCTACACCTTC	CASSHPGRTYSYGYTF
TRBD1	TRBV18	NA	TRBJ2-4	TGTGCCAGCTCACCAAGGCGACAGGGGGCAGCCAAAAACATTCAGTACTTC	CASSPRRQGAAKNIQYF
TRBD2	TRBV7-6	NA	TRBJ2-7	TGTGCCAGCAGCTCCTCAACTAGCGGGACCTACGAGCAGTACTTC	CASSSSTSGTYEQYF
TRBD1	TRBV5-1	NA	TRBJ1-1	TGCGCCAGCAGCAACCCGACAGGGGGTTACACTGAAGCTTTCTTT	CASSNPTGGYTEAFF
NA	TRBV28	once	TRBJ1-5	TGTGCCAGCAGCCCTACCGCGGGGGTAATTCAGCCCCAGCATTTT	CASSPTAGVIQPQHF
NA	TRBV11-3	NA	TRBJ1-1	TGTGCCAGCCAGGGTCGCACGGACACTGAAGCTTTCTTT	CASQGRTDTEAFF
NA	TRBV7-9	NA	TRBJ1-4	TGTGCCAGCAGCTCACGGTCCTCTAATGAAAAACTGTTTTTT	CASSSRSSNEKLFF
NA	TRBV18	NA	TRBJ2-3	TGTGCCAGCTCACCATCCCAGGGGGGAAGCACAGATACGCAGTATTTT	CASSPSQGGSTDTQYF
NA	TRBV20-1	NA	TRBJ2-7	TGCAGTGCTAGAGATCAATACGAGCAGTACTTC	CSARDQYEQYF
TRBD2	TRBV10-1	NA	TRBJ2-1	TGCGCCAGCAGTCCATTTTGGACTAGCGATCCGATACCGAGACTGTTCTTC	CASSPFWTSDPIPRLFF
NA	TRBV5-1	few	TRBJ1-1	TGCGCCAGCAGCTCTGCAATACAAGCTGAAGCTTTCTTT	CASSSAIQAEAFF
NA	TRBV19	NA	TRBJ1-5	TGTGCCAGCCATGACAGGAGATATCAGCCCCAGCATTTT	CASHDRRYQPQHF
NA	TRBV6-1	NA	TRBJ2-5	TGTGCCAGCAGTGAAGCCGGCCAAGAGACCCAGTACTTC	CASSEAGQETQYF
NA	TRBV28	NA	TRBJ2-7	TGTGCCAGCAGTCCGCGGGACTCAACAACCTACGAGCAGTACTTC	CASSPRDSTTYEQYF
TRBD1	TRBV15	NA	TRBJ2-3	TGTGCCACCAGCAGCACCCTTTCAGGGGGCGGCACAGATACGCAGTATTTT	CATSSTLSGGGTDTQYF
NA	TRBV5-1	NA	TRBJ2-3	TGCGCCAGCAGCTTGATAGAAGGACAGGATACGCAGTATTTT	CASSLIEGQDTQYF
TRBD1	TRBV11-2	NA	TRBJ1-2	TGTGCCAGCAGCCCCCGACAGGGCTATGGCTACACCTTC	CASSPRQGYGYTF
NA	TRBV15	NA	TRBJ1-1	TGTGCCACCAGCAGAGATCGAGGGGGACGGACTGAAGCTTTCTTT	CATSRDRGGRTEAFF
TRBD1	TRBV2	NA	TRBJ1-5	TGTGCCAGCAGTTACAGGGGGGCAGCTCAGCCCCAGCATTTT	CASSYRGAAQPQHF
TRBD1	TRBV27	NA	TRBJ1-1	TGTGCCAGCAGTTTATGGCCTACAGGGGGCGGGCATACTGAAGCTTTCTTT	CASSLWPTGGGHTEAFF
TRBD2	TRBV4-1	NA	TRBJ2-7	TGCGCCAGCAGCCAAAGGTCAGGGCGGGGGGTTCACGAGCAGTACTTC	CASSQRSGRGVHEQYF
TRBD2	TRBV6-1	NA	TRBJ2-1	TGTGCCAGCAGTGAGAGTAGACTAGCGGGGTCCTACAATGAGCAGTTCTTC	CASSESRLAGSYNEQFF